The source of this T cell receptor (beta chain) is a study of T cells in Graves' hyperthyroidism and ophthalmopathy. This clonotype was recorded at least ten times. Using RNA transcripts as the source, TCR beta CDR3 regions were amplified. The primer set for the first-round RT-PCR of the TCR CDR3 was HTBI. TCRdb re-called the multiplex PCR reads with MiXCR, one entry per CDR3 protein. Of approximately 400,000 distinct CDR3 sequences listed, around a sixth are singletons. The TCR was taken from a young man with Graves' ophthalmopathy. The sample was blood.

CDR3 residues: CASSPDRGVGYGYTF. CDR3 nucleotide sequence: TGTGCCAGCAGTCCCGACAGGGGAGTGGGATATGGCTACACCTTC. The chain carries TRBV7-2 and TRBJ1-2; the match to TRBD1 covers 8 bases. CDR3 length equals 15 residues. J lost 5 bases, V lost 6 bases, and 11 bases had no gene match. The germline CDR1 and CDR2 sequences are SGHTA and FQGNSA.